This TCR beta chain emerged from a study of post-analysis software for immune sequencing data. Broader study findings: Elevated frequency relative to controls characterized 4 or 5 TRBV segments in patients, TRBV5-6, TRBV5-1 and TRBV20-1 among them.

Unique molecular identifiers had been added to the TCR beta cDNA libraries. Each batch of roughly 0.95 to 10 million T cells produced roughly 0.5 million cDNA molecules. Each CDR3 protein gets one entry after TCRdb re-called the PCR reads with MiXCR. The sample gives about 380,000 distinct CDR3 sequences, less than 40% of which show up once; around an eighth is in the top ten. This CDR3 contains 15 residues. V shed 5 bases, J shed 2 bases, and the junction held 6 bases outside the gene matches. Regarding this clonotype: The antigen is undetermined.

The clonotype comes from a girl aged 5-17 years with multiple sclerosis. J is TRBJ1-3 and V is TRBV12-3 or TRBV12-4; 7 nucleotides agree with TRBD1. The specimen sequenced was blood. The DNA for the CDR3 is TGTGCCAGCAGTACAGGGGTCCGCCCTGGAAACACCATATATTTT. It is translated as CASSTGVRPGNTIYF.